This TCR beta chain was obtained from a study of T-cell reconstitution after alpha-beta-depleted transplantation in children. During its preparation, the TCRbeta library received unique molecular identifiers. TCRdb processed the PCR reads anew with MiXCR; each CDR3 protein has one entry. Here the sample spans some 280,000 distinct CDR3 sequences, approximately 9.6% being singletons. This clonotype was found many times. V gave up 0 bases and J gave up 3 bases, with 12 bases separating them. The CDR3 extends over 15 amino acids. CDR1 MGHRA and CDR2 YSYEKL come from the germline V gene. This TCR was recovered from a human donor who donated a stem cell graft to a child with SCID. The source was PBMCs from the stem cell graft donor, collected from the stem cell graft. This rearrangement joins TRBV4-1 to TRBJ2-7; unclear D gene. The DNA of the CDR3 is TGCGCCAGCAGCCAAGATGGGTACGGAGTCTACGAGCAGTACTTC. It encodes CASSQDGYGVYEQYF.